A single sample gave rise to the 17 T cell receptor beta chains below, sequenced in a study of shared clonotypes between healthy human individuals. The repertoire was sequenced with immunoSEQ multiplex PCR; TCRdb's copy has only in-frame clones and lacks some. This table has millions of clones, roughly 96% appearing once. Specimen: naive CD4+ T cells sorted from blood. Subset in this sample: CD45RA+ positively selected. The receptors derive from a man between 18 and 35 years old in good health.

V and J are TRBV20-1 and TRBJ2-1; D possibly uses TRBD1 or TRBD2 (5 bases each). V gave up 5 bases and J gave up 7 bases, with 9 bases separating them. Germline V gives CDR1 DFQATT, CDR2 SNEGSKA (reference sequence). CDR3 size: 11 residues. The CDR3 protein is CSAGDGNEQFF. The DNA of the CDR3 is TGCAGTGCTGGGGACGGGAATGAGCAGTTCTTC.

As for this clone: The germline gene is not matched at one end of the junction; a read error may be the cause. The chain carries TRBV6-1 and TRBJ2-3; 16 nucleotides match TRBD2. The CDR3 runs 15 residues. Germline CDR1 MNHNS, CDR2 SASEGT. The CDR3 bases are TGTGCCAGCAGTCCCCCGACCGGGACTAGCGGGAGGGGAGAGTTT. Translating it yields CASSPPTGTSGRGEF.

The chain uses TRBV6-6 and TRBJ2-2; D may be TRBD1 (5 bases). CDR3 length equals 14 residues. V lost 4 bases, J lost 2 bases, and 8 bases lay in between. Germline V gene lookup returns CDR1 MNHNY and CDR2 SVGAGI (reference sequence). The CDR3 here is CASSSTDNTGELFF. Written as DNA, the CDR3 is TGTGCCAGCAGTTCGACAGATAACACCGGGGAGCTGTTTTTT.

This clone is a singleton in its sample. V and J are TRBV4-3 and TRBJ2-7, with D perhaps TRBD1 or TRBD2 (5 bases each). This CDR3 region has 19 residues. Germline V gene lookup returns CDR1 LGHNA and CDR2 YSLEER. V was trimmed by 1 base and J by 2 bases, leaving 24 bases between them. The CDR3 DNA is TGCGCCAGCAGCCAAGGCTGGTTGGCGCTCGGGACGGGAACCTACGAGCAGTACTTC. This encodes CASSQGWLALGTGTYEQYF.

The V gene is TRBV10-3, the J gene TRBJ2-2, with 9 bases identical to TRBD2. Germline V gene sequence: CDR1 ENHRY, CDR2 SYGVKD. The CDR3 covers 15 residues. V was clipped by 4 bases and J by 5 bases; unmatched bases: 5. The chain's CDR3 is CAISVASGETGELFF. The CDR3 bases are TGTGCCATCAGTGTGGCTAGCGGGGAGACCGGGGAGCTGTTTTTT.

J is TRBJ2-3 and V is TRBV4-3, with D uncertain. Germline CDR1 is LGHNA and CDR2 is YSLEER. Trimming removed 0 bases at V and 0 bases at J, with 13 bases between. This CDR3 comprises 17 residues. The CDR3 DNA is TGCGCCAGCAGCCAAGATTCGGCTATCCCTAGCACAGATACGCAGTATTTT. Translation gives CASSQDSAIPSTDTQYF.

This chain joins TRBV15 and TRBJ2-7, with TRBD2 matching 8 bases. The CDR3 runs 15 residues. V was pared by 0 bases and J by 3 bases, with 4 bases of the junction left unmatched. Per germline, CDR1 LNHNV and CDR2 YYDKDF (reference sequence). CDR3 nucleotides: TGTGCCACCAGCAGAGATAAGCGGGAGCTCTACGAGCAGTACTTC. It specifies CATSRDKRELYEQYF.

CDR3 DNA: TGTGCCAGCAGTTCCCATCTCTTGACAGGGAGCAATCAGCCCCAGCATTTT. Encoded protein: CASSSHLLTGSNQPQHF. J is TRBJ1-5 and V is TRBV28; 7 nucleotides agree with TRBD1. This CDR3 region has 17 residues. The ends lost 4 bases at V and 1 base at J; junction bases unmatched: 10. Germline values: CDR1 MDHEN, CDR2 SYDVKM. The full variable domain, in which reference TRBV28 and TRBJ1-5 provide the parts outside the CDR3, is DVKVTQSSRYLVKRTGEKVFLECVQDMDHENMFWYRQDPGLGLRLIYFSYDVKMKEKGDIPEGYSVSREKKERFSLILESASTNQTSMYLCASSSHLLTGSNQPQHFGDGTRLSIL.

The V gene is TRBV30, the J gene TRBJ2-7; possible D gene TRBD2, 6 bases. Germline V CDR1 and CDR2: GTSNPN, SVGIG (reference sequence). CDR3 length equals 13 residues. V was pared by 1 base and J by 6 bases, with 13 bases between. CDR3 sequence: CAWSGNRRGEQYF. CDR3 DNA sequence: TGTGCCTGGAGTGGAAACCGGAGGGGCGAGCAGTACTTC.

Here the CDR3 DNA reads TGTGCCAGCAGCGTAGAGGCGTTGGGGGCCCAGCATTTT. Its protein is CASSVEALGAQHF. This chain connects TRBV9 to TRBJ1-5; tentative D call: TRBD1 (5 bases). CDR3 size: 13 residues. Trimming took off 0 bases at V and 11 bases at J, with 12 bases between the two ends. The V gene's germline CDR1 is SGDLS and CDR2 YYNGEE.

The V gene is TRBV5-6, the J gene TRBJ2-1; D unresolved. V shed 2 bases and J shed 8 bases, with 8 bases lying between them. The CDR3 is 12 amino acids. Germline-derived CDR1 and CDR2 are SGHDT and YYEEEE. The CDR3 DNA is TGTGCCAGCAGCTTCCGTCCCGATGAGCAGTTCTTC. Its protein product is CASSFRPDEQFF. Drawing the rest from reference TRBV5-6 and TRBJ2-1, the complete variable domain is DAGVTQSPTHLIKTRGQQVTLRCSPKSGHDTVSWYQQALGQGPQFIFQYYEEEERQRGNFPDRFSGHQFPNYSSELNVNALLLGDSALYLCASSFRPDEQFFGPGTRLTVL.

The CDR3 coding sequence is TGTGCCAGCAGTTCATTTAGCACAGATACGCAGTATTTT. Amino acids: CASSSFSTDTQYF. V is TRBV6-5 and J is TRBJ2-3; no reliable D call. CDR3 length: 13 residues. V lost 4 bases and J 0 bases, leaving 5 bases between the germline ends. From germline, CDR1 is MNHEY and CDR2 SVGAGI.

The rearrangement joins TRBV29-1 to TRBJ1-5; 9 positions match TRBD1. The trim removed 6 bases at V and 6 bases at J, leaving 6 bases unmatched. CDR1 and CDR2 (germline): SQVTM, ANQGSEA. CDR3 length equals 13 residues. The CDR3 sequence is CSVQQGASQPQHF. DNA for the CDR3: TGCAGCGTGCAACAGGGGGCTTCTCAGCCCCAGCATTTT.

The gene calls are TRBV2 and TRBJ1-4; D remains ambiguous. Trimming removed 6 bases from V and 0 bases from J, with 11 bases in between. The CDR3 spans 15 residues. Germline V lookup: CDR1 SNHLY, CDR2 FYNNEI. The CDR3: CASSPAPATNEKLFF. The CDR3 nucleotides are TGTGCCAGCAGCCCCGCACCCGCAACTAATGAAAAACTGTTTTTT.

V and J are TRBV7-9 and TRBJ2-5, with a possible D match to TRBD2 (5 bases). V was shortened by 6 bases and J by 7 bases, with 18 bases between the two germline ends. This CDR3 has 14 residues. Germline V lookup: CDR1 SEHNR, CDR2 FQNEAQ (reference sequence). The CDR3, as DNA: TGTGCCAGCAGTTCGGGGTTGGTAGCAGGGACCCAGTACTTC. Protein product: CASSSGLVAGTQYF.

About this clone: The same CDR3 arises from other DNA sequences in this sample as well. V and J are TRBV5-1 and TRBJ2-6; no definite D call. The germline V gene has CDR1 SGHRS and CDR2 YFSETQ. V was shortened by 4 bases and J by 1 base, with 6 bases between the two germline ends. The CDR3 totals 14 residues. CDR3 protein: CASSLGSGANVLTF. DNA for the CDR3: TGCGCCAGCAGCCTAGGGTCTGGGGCCAACGTCCTGACTTTC.

The rearrangement uses TRBV6-5 and TRBJ1-3, with 7 positions matching TRBD1. The J segment lost 0 bases and the V segment lost 4 bases, leaving 6 bases of the junction unmatched. The CDR3 has 16 residues. The V gene's germline CDR1 is MNHEY and CDR2 SVGAGI. The CDR3 bases are TGTGCCAGCAGTTGGAGGGGACAGTACTCTGGAAACACCATATATTTT. Its translation is CASSWRGQYSGNTIYF.